The 13 T cell receptor beta chains below come from one sample, sequenced in a study of cytomegalovirus exposure and HLA in healthy donors. 60 Vbeta and 13 Jbeta primers were used in PCR. Assay: immunoSEQ multiplex PCR; the TCRdb copy retains only in-frame clones and omits some. The sample has more than 100,000 clones, more than 70% seen once. Sequenced input: PBMCs. The receptors were sampled from a man aged 45-65 years in good health and CMV-seronegative.

This chain links TRBV7-3 with TRBJ2-3; no clear D. Germline values: CDR1 SGHTA, CDR2 FQGTGA. With 4 bases removed from V and 5 bases from J, the gap between germline ends came to 7 bases. The CDR3 has 12 amino acids. CDR3 protein: CASSYPRDTQYF. The CDR3 DNA follows: TGTGCCAGCAGCTACCCGCGAGATACGCAGTATTTT.

The table lists this clone with a few counts. The chain employs TRBV15 and TRBJ1-1, with 10 bases lining up with TRBD1. V was pared by 6 bases and J by 4 bases, with 8 bases of the junction left unmatched. The CDR3 is 15 residues long. Germline values: CDR1 LNHNV, CDR2 YYDKDF (reference sequence). The CDR3 here is CATRRDRGGSTEAFF. CDR3 nucleotides: TGTGCCACCAGAAGGGACAGGGGAGGGTCCACTGAAGCTTTCTTT.

This sequence joins TRBV5-1 and TRBJ2-7; D remains ambiguous. This CDR3 spans 15 amino acids. V was clipped by 4 bases and J by 0 bases, with 14 bases between them. Germline-derived CDR1 and CDR2 are SGHRS and YFSETQ. CDR3 coding DNA: TGCGCCAGCAGCCCGATTGCGGAAAGCTCCTACGAGCAGTACTTC. Translating gives CASSPIAESSYEQYF.

The chain combines TRBV5-1 with TRBJ1-4; no definite D call. CDR3 length: 15 amino acids. V lost 0 bases to trimming and J lost 5 bases, with 11 bases between them. Germline CDR1 is SGHRS and CDR2 is YFSETQ. CDR3 DNA: TGCGCCAGCAGCTTGGCCTTGGCTCAGAATGAAAAACTGTTTTTT. Protein product: CASSLALAQNEKLFF.

This clone turned up a few times. The chain combines TRBV2 with TRBJ1-4; 7 positions match TRBD1. Per the germline V gene, CDR1 is SNHLY and CDR2 is FYNNEI. The CDR3 runs 15 residues. J gave up 0 bases and V 10 bases, and 8 bases lay outside the gene matches. The CDR3 DNA is TGTGCCAACTCCCGGACAGGTGCAACTAATGAAAAACTGTTTTTT. Translated: CANSRTGATNEKLFF.

This clone was observed a handful of times. The junction departs from germline at one end; a sequencing error may be responsible. The chain uses TRBV7-9 and TRBJ1-4; TRBD1 matches at 10 bases. Per the germline V gene, CDR1 is SEHNR and CDR2 is FQNEAQ (reference sequence). The CDR3 spans 15 residues. The DNA for the CDR3 is TGTTCCAGCAGCTTAGACCGGGACAGGGGAGAAAAACTGTTTTTT. Translated, it gives CSSSLDRDRGEKLFF.

The chain's CDR3 is CATSRSQNSPLHF. The CDR3 DNA reads TGTGCCACCAGCAGGTCGCAGAATTCACCCCTCCACTTT. The rearrangement uses TRBV15 and TRBJ1-6, with no clear D. The CDR3 spans 13 residues. The germline gives CDR1 LNHNV, CDR2 YYDKDF (reference sequence). V lost 3 bases and J 7 bases, leaving 7 bases between the germline ends.

A single count supports this clone. The chain is built from TRBV15 and TRBJ1-5, with a weak D call TRBD1 (5 bases). Trimming cost V 2 bases and J 2 bases, with 13 bases left between them. The germline V gene has CDR1 LNHNV and CDR2 YYDKDF (reference sequence). The CDR3 covers 16 residues. The CDR3 reads CATSRSGGGRNQPQHF. The CDR3, as DNA: TGTGCCACCAGCAGATCGGGGGGGGGACGCAATCAGCCCCAGCATTTT. Combining the CDR3 with reference TRBV15 and TRBJ1-5 gives the whole variable domain DAMVIQNPRYQVTQFGKPVTLSCSQTLNHNVMYWYQQKSSQAPKLLFHYYDKDFNNEADTPDNFQSRRPNTSFCFLDIRSPGLGDTAMYLCATSRSGGGRNQPQHFGDGTRLSIL.

The CDR3 DNA sequence: TGTGCCAGCAGTCGACGCGGGGGAGATGAAAAACTGTTTTTT. Translating gives CASSRRGGDEKLFF. The gene calls are TRBV5-6 and TRBJ1-4; maybe TRBD1 (5 bases). Germline V gene lookup returns CDR1 SGHDT and CDR2 YYEEEE. CDR3 length: 14 amino acids. V lost 5 bases and J lost 6, with 14 bases in between.

This clone was observed a handful of times. The chain is built from TRBV7-2 and TRBJ2-5; tentatively, D is TRBD1 (6 bases). CDR1 is SGHTA and CDR2 is FQGNSA in the germline V gene. Trimming took off 2 bases at V and 6 bases at J, with 22 bases between the two ends. This CDR3 comprises 17 residues. The DNA of the CDR3 is TGTGCCAGCAGCTTAATGGGTAGTACAGGGATCCCCAAGACCCAGTACTTC. Translation: CASSLMGSTGIPKTQYF.

The V gene is TRBV29-1, the J gene TRBJ1-1; D perhaps matches TRBD1 (5 bases). CDR3 size: 13 residues. V was clipped by 7 bases and J by 2 bases, with 14 bases between them. Looked up from germline, CDR1 is SQVTM and CDR2 is ANQGSEA. CDR3 amino acids: CSGGRRENTEAFF. For the CDR3, the DNA is TGCAGCGGGGGACGGAGGGAAAACACTGAAGCTTTCTTT.

This chain connects TRBV27 to TRBJ2-3; a possible D gene is TRBD2 (6 bases). CDR3 length equals 16 residues. Germline values: CDR1 MNHEY, CDR2 SMNVEV (reference sequence). V was clipped by 6 bases and J by 0 bases, with 16 bases between them. CDR3 DNA: TGTGCCAGCAGCGGACTACCCGGGGCTAGCACAGATACGCAGTATTTT. It encodes CASSGLPGASTDTQYF.

This clone was recorded a few times. The rearrangement links TRBV2 to TRBJ2-2, with a weak D call TRBD1 (5 bases). This CDR3 contains 14 residues. In germline, CDR1 is SNHLY, CDR2 FYNNEI. V lost 7 bases and J 6 bases, leaving 15 bases between the germline ends. The CDR3 spells CASNWTPYSGELFF. In nucleotides, the CDR3 is TGTGCCAGCAACTGGACACCCTACTCCGGGGAGCTGTTTTTT.